The entry below gives a single T cell receptor beta chain sequence along with its context. This clone was observed a few times. Its specific antigen is unknown. It has no much larger one-base neighbor in the sample; base qualities were not kept. Measured from the cysteine to the phenylalanine, the CDR3 is 13 residues long. CDR3 DNA is the only sequence kept; it has 39 bases, read in frame from the first base. Looking up the germline V gene yields CDR1 KGHSH and CDR2 LQKENI. V is reduced by 2 bases and J by 4 bases, leaving a spacing of 8 bases between them. The data are from a study of blood T cell repertoires in COVID-19 (TCRdb year 2020). Regarding the study in general: Samples from collaborators originated in the United States, Italy and Spain and spanned both the acute and convalescent phases of COVID-19. The prospective study material was composed of cDNA or gDNA derived from T cells, B-cell-depleted T cells, or PBMCs. Subjects who had been exposed to COVID-19, were actively infected with it, or had recovered from it provided the deeply sampled blood TCRbeta repertoires that made up the dataset. The repertoires were released in a freely available public database intended as a resource for research on the immune response to SARS-CoV-2. The samples were drawn from two sources: the first 160 participants of the ongoing ImmuneRACE study, and 1,000 to 1,500 subjects contributed by 6 global collaborators. The sample metadata nearly always contained a de-identified subject ID, COVID-19 status, age in years and sex. Where HLA class I and class II types were available, the types were taken from metadata supplied by the sample provider, not from assay-based typing.

Whole blood was collected in K2EDTA tubes by collaborating institutions according to the institutions' own protocols. For TCRbeta analysis, collaborator samples were shipped as frozen whole blood, as isolated PBMCs, or as DNA extracted from either sample type. TCRbeta CDR3 regions were amplified from genomic DNA using the immunoSEQ Assay, a bias-controlled multiplex PCR. Per the source publication's procedure: The number of nucleated cells in each sample was estimated from the amplification of reference gene primers within the assay. To quantify the absolute abundance of each unique TCRbeta CDR3 rearrangement, sequence reads were collapsed and filtered. Productive Simpson clonality was computed per sample as the square root of Simpson's diversity index over productive rearrangements. The immuneACCESS repertoire file appears here via TCRdb, limited to in-frame rearrangements. These files lack a portion of the clones; in checked studies, under half of the deficit traces to unresolved V genes, and the cause of the others is not known. That table furnishes V, J and clone size, whereas the DNA furnished D and trimming. The sample table holds approximately 260,000 clones, of which around 87% were seen once. About 3.5% of the sample rests with the top ten.

Summary of the overall study and its limitations: The amount of clinical and demographic metadata varied by source and participant and was provided uncurated.

The sequenced sample was peripheral blood. The TCR was taken from a young man with active or convalescent COVID-19. The chain links TRBV18 with TRBJ1-1; the D gene is unclear. The DNA sequence is as follows: TGTGCCAGCTCACCAACCAGTGCCACTGAAGCTTTCTTT. Protein translation: CASSPTSATEAFF.